The 12 T cell receptor beta chains below come from one sample, sequenced in a study of cytomegalovirus exposure and HLA in healthy donors (dated by TCRdb to 2015 to 2018). Library creation used the immunoSEQ multiplex PCR assay. For the multiplex PCR, a mixture combining 60 forward primers for TCR Vbeta segments and 13 reverse primers for TCR Jbeta segments was used. TCRdb holds this immuneACCESS table with in-frame rearrangements only. Some clones are missing; in checked studies, unresolved V genes explain under half, and the rest has no known cause. A total of just over 200,000 clones appear in this sample, roughly three quarters of them only once. The ten largest clones capture 1.5% to 2% of the sample. Sequenced material: PBMCs. All receptors come from a man aged 50-59 years in good health and CMV-seronegative.

This chain uses TRBV28 with TRBJ1-1; no clear D gene. From germline, CDR1 is MDHEN and CDR2 SYDVKM. The CDR3 is made up of 10 amino acids. V gave up 4 bases and J gave up 7 bases, with 4 bases separating them. CDR3 sequence: CASSYGEAFF. CDR3 nucleotide sequence: TGTGCCAGCAGTTACGGTGAAGCTTTCTTT.

V usage is TRBV6-5 and J usage is TRBJ1-2; 9 positions agree with TRBD1. The CDR3 consists of 15 residues. From germline, CDR1 is MNHEY and CDR2 SVGAGI. V trimming: 6 bases; J trimming: 4 bases; junction bases outside the gene matches: 9. The CDR3 loop reads CASSNPGQGFYGYTF. CDR3 DNA: TGTGCCAGCAGCAATCCGGGACAGGGCTTCTATGGCTACACCTTC.

The chain couples TRBV2 to TRBJ2-3, with D possibly being TRBD1 (5 bases). From germline, CDR1 is SNHLY and CDR2 FYNNEI. V lost 8 bases, J lost 6 bases, and 9 bases lay in between. The CDR3 covers 11 residues. In nucleotides, the CDR3 is TGTGCCAGCCAGGGTTGGGATACGCAGTATTTT. It codes for CASQGWDTQYF. Full variable domain (outside the CDR3, taken from reference TRBV2 and TRBJ2-3): EPEVTQTPSHQVTQMGQEVILRCVPISNHLYFYWYRQILGQKVEFLVSFYNNEISEKSEIFDDQFSVERPDGSNFTLKIRSTKLEDSAMYFCASQGWDTQYFGPGTRLTVL.

The chain carries TRBV27 and TRBJ2-7; D gene unclear. The germline V gene has CDR1 MNHEY and CDR2 SMNVEV (reference sequence). Trimming pared 2 bases from V and 2 bases from J, leaving 10 bases between. The CDR3 contains 14 residues. CDR3 nucleotide sequence: TGTGCCAGCAGTTTAACTCCTGGGCCCTACGAGCAGTACTTC. Protein: CASSLTPGPYEQYF.

The chain carries TRBV10-3 and TRBJ1-1; D call uncertain. The CDR3 consists of 13 residues. Germline-derived CDR1 and CDR2 are ENHRY and SYGVKD. Trimming took off 6 bases at V and 1 base at J, with 9 bases between the two ends. CDR3 sequence reads: CAISRQENTEAFF. In DNA form, the CDR3 reads TGTGCCATCAGCAGACAAGAGAACACTGAAGCTTTCTTT.

The chain is built from TRBV5-5 and TRBJ1-2; 7 nucleotides align to TRBD1. This CDR3 is built from 16 residues. CDR1 is SGHKS, CDR2 YYEKEE, per germline (reference sequence). Losses at the gene ends were 4 bases for V and 5 bases for J; bases not matched to a gene: 14. CDR3 protein: CASSGAPGQKIYGYTF. CDR3 bases: TGTGCCAGCAGCGGCGCCCCGGGACAGAAGATATATGGCTACACCTTC.

The chain combines TRBV27 with TRBJ2-2; a possible D gene is TRBD2 (5 bases). CDR1 is MNHEY, CDR2 SMNVEV, per germline (reference sequence). V gave up 2 bases and J gave up 1 base, with 23 bases separating them. This CDR3 spans 20 amino acids. The CDR3 nucleotides read TGTGCCAGCAGTTTAATCGGAGTGGGCTCTAGCACGGGGAACACCGGGGAGCTGTTTTTT. Translating it yields CASSLIGVGSSTGNTGELFF.

Regarding this clone: Other DNA sequences in this sample translate to the same CDR3. The rearrangement links TRBV18 to TRBJ1-1; D is possibly TRBD1 (5 bases). Germline V gene lookup returns CDR1 KGHSH and CDR2 LQKENI. The CDR3 runs 13 residues. Trimming stripped 3 bases from V and 2 bases from J, with 7 bases between. Here the CDR3 reads CASSPTGNTEAFF. As DNA, the CDR3 is TGTGCCAGCTCACCCACAGGCAACACTGAAGCTTTCTTT.

The chain uses TRBV4-1 and TRBJ1-1; D gene unclear. The CDR3 covers 15 residues. Per the germline V gene, CDR1 is MGHRA and CDR2 is YSYEKL. The V end lost 4 bases, the J end lost 1 base, and 13 bases lay between the germline ends. CDR3 nucleotides: TGCGCCAGCAGCCTCACCGAGGGAGGGAACACTGAAGCTTTCTTT. It codes for CASSLTEGGNTEAFF.

The CDR3 sequence: CASSFSDQGGNTIYF. In nucleotides, the CDR3 is TGCGCCAGCAGCTTCTCCGACCAGGGAGGAAACACCATATATTTT. The rearrangement links TRBV5-1 to TRBJ1-3, with D perhaps TRBD1 (5 bases). The CDR3 covers 15 residues. V lost 2 bases to trimming and J lost 4 bases, with 13 bases between them. CDR1 and CDR2 from the germline V gene are SGHRS and YFSETQ.

This clone was observed a handful of times. The genes are TRBV5-1 and TRBJ2-1; no reliable D call. CDR1 SGHRS and CDR2 YFSETQ come from the germline V gene. Trimming shortened V by 0 bases and J by 9 bases, and 22 bases separated the two germline ends. This CDR3 comprises 17 residues. The CDR3, as DNA: TGCGCCAGCAGCTTGGCCCGAGGAACCGCGGCGGTGGGTGAGCAGTTCTTC. Protein product: CASSLARGTAAVGEQFF.

This chain joins TRBV19 and TRBJ2-1; 8 bases match TRBD2. The CDR3 extends over 15 amino acids. V shed 5 bases and J 6 bases; nucleotides not matched to a gene: 9. Germline V gene lookup returns CDR1 LNHDA and CDR2 SQIVND (reference sequence). The CDR3 protein is CASSPPGLAVNEQFF. The CDR3 DNA reads as TGTGCCAGTAGTCCCCCCGGACTAGCAGTCAATGAGCAGTTCTTC.